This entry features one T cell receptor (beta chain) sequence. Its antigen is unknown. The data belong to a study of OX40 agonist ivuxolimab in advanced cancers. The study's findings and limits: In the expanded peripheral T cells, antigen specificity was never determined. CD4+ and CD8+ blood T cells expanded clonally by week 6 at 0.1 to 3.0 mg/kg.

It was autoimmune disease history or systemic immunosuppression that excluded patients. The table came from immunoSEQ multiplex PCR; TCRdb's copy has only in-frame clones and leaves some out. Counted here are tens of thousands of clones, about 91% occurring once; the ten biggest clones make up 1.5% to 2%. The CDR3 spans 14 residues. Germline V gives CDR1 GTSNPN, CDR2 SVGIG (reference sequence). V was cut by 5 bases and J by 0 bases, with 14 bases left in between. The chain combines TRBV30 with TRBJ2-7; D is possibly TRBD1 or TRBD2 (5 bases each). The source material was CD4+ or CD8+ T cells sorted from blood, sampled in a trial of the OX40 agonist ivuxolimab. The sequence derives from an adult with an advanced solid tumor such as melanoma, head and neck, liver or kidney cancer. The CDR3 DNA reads TGTGCCTGGCGCCCCCGGGGCACCTCCTACGAGCAGTACTTC. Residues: CAWRPRGTSYEQYF.